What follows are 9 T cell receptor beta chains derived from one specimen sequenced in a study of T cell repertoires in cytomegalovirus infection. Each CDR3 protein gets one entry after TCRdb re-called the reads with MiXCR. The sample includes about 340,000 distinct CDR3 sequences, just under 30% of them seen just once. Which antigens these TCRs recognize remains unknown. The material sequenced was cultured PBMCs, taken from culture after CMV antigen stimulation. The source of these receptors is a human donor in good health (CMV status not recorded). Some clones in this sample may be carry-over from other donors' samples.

The CDR3 protein is CASGPGNTIYF. CDR3 DNA: TGTGCTAGTGGCCCTGGAAACACCATATATTTT. The chain carries TRBV12-5 and TRBJ1-3; D unclear. V was cut by 6 bases and J by 2 bases, with 2 bases left in between. CDR3 length: 11 residues. Germline V gene sequence: CDR1 LGHNT, CDR2 FRNRAP. The entire variable domain, with the rest obtained from reference TRBV12-5 and TRBJ1-3, is as follows: DARVTQTPRHKVTEMGQEVTMRCQPILGHNTVFWYRQTMMQGLELLAYFRNRAPLDDSGMPKDRFSAEMPDATLATLKIQPSEPRDSAVYFCASGPGNTIYFGEGSWLTVV.

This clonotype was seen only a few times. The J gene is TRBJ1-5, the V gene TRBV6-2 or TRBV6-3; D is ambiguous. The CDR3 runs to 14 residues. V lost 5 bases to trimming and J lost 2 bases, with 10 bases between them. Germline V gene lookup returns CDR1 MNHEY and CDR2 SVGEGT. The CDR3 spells CASSRASRNQPQHF. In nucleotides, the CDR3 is TGTGCCAGCAGTCGGGCCAGTCGCAATCAGCCCCAGCATTTT.

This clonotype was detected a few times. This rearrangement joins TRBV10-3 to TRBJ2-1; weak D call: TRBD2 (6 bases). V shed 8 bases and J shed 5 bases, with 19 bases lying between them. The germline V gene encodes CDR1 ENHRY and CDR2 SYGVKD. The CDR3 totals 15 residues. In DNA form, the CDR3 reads TGTGCCATCCGATCAAGGCGGGACTCTGACAATGAGCAGTTCTTC. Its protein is CAIRSRRDSDNEQFF.

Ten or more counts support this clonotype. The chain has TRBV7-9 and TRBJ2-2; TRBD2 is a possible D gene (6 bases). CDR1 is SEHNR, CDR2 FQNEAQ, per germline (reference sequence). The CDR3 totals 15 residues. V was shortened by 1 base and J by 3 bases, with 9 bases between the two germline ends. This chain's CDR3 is CASSLGLVDTGELFF. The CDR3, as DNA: TGTGCCAGCAGCTTAGGACTAGTGGACACCGGGGAGCTGTTTTTT.

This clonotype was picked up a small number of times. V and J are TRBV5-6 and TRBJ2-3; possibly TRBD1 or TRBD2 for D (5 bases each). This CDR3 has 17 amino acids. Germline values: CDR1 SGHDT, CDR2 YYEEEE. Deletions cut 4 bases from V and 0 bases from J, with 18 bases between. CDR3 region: CASSTSSGAISTDTQYF. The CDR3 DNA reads TGTGCCAGCAGCACCTCGTCCGGGGCCATCAGCACAGATACGCAGTATTTT.

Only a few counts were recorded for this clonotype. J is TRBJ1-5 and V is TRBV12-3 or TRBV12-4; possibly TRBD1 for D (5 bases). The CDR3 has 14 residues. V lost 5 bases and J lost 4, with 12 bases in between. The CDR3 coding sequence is TGTGCCAGCAGTCCGCCCGGGGGTAATCAGCCCCAGCATTTT. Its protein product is CASSPPGGNQPQHF.

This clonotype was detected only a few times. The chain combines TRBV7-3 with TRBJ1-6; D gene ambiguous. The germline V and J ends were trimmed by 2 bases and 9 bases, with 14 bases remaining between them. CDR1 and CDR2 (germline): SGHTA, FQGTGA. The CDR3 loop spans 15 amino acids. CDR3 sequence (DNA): TGTGCCAGCAGCTTATTGGCCGGAAGAGGTTCACCCCTCCACTTT. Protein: CASSLLAGRGSPLHF.

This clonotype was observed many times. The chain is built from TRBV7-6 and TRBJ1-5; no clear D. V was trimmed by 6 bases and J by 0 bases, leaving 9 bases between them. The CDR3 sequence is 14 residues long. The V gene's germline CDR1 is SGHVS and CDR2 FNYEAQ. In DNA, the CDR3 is TGTGCCAGCAGTCCAAGCGGTAGCAATCAGCCCCAGCATTTT. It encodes CASSPSGSNQPQHF.

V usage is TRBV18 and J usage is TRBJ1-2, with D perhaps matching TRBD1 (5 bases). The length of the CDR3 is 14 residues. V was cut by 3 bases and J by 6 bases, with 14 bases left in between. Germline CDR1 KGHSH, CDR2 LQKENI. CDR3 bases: TGTGCCAGCTCACCCTTGGACAAGTCCCATGGCTACACCTTC. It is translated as CASSPLDKSHGYTF. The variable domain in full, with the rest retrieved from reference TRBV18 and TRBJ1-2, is NAGVMQNPRHLVRRRGQEARLRCSPMKGHSHVYWYRQLPEEGLKFMVYLQKENIIDESGMPKERFSAEFPKEGPSILRIQQVVRGDSAAYFCASSPLDKSHGYTFGSGTRLTVV.